Shown below are 6 T cell receptor beta chains from a single sample sequenced in a study of T cells in Graves' hyperthyroidism and ophthalmopathy. There were TCR beta CDR3 regions amplified from RNA transcripts. A first-round RT-PCR of the TCR CDR3 used the HTBI primer set. TCRdb used MiXCR to reprocess the multiplex PCR reads, holding one entry per CDR3 protein. The sample contains hundreds of thousands of distinct CDR3 sequences, 15% to 20% of which appear only once. The sample was blood. The source of these receptors is a woman aged 18-29 years with Graves' ophthalmopathy.

The CDR3 bases are TGTGCCAGCAGCTGGGCGACTAGCGGGGGGGGGACTTATCCATACAATGAGCAGTTCTTC. Its translation: CASSWATSGGGTYPYNEQFF. The J gene is TRBJ2-1, the V gene TRBV5-8; 14 nucleotides agree with TRBD2. This CDR3 has 20 amino acids. V lost 3 bases to trimming and J lost 4 bases; unmatched junction nucleotides: 15. Germline CDR1 reads SGHTS; CDR2 reads YDEGEE.

In its sample, this clonotype was seen many times. The chain links TRBV2 to TRBJ1-1; 9 positions agree with TRBD1. V lost 5 bases to trimming and J lost 0 bases; unmatched junction nucleotides: 25. The germline gives CDR1 SNHLY, CDR2 FYNNEI. This CDR3 region has 22 residues. This CDR3 is CASSKKRDRDYTYQLMNTEAFF. For the CDR3, the DNA is TGTGCCAGCAGTAAGAAGAGGGACAGGGATTATACCTATCAACTTATGAACACTGAAGCTTTCTTT.

This clonotype has at least ten counts. The chain is built from TRBV13 and TRBJ2-3, with 9 bases lining up with TRBD1. From germline, CDR1 is PRHDT and CDR2 FYEKMQ (reference sequence). The ends lost 4 bases at V and 4 bases at J; junction bases unmatched: 15. CDR3 size: 18 residues. The CDR3 here is CASSSLLGPGTGSDTQYF. The DNA of the CDR3 is TGTGCCAGCAGCTCGTTGCTGGGTCCCGGGACAGGGTCAGATACGCAGTATTTT. Full variable domain (outside the CDR3, taken from reference TRBV13 and TRBJ2-3): AAGVIQSPRHLIKEKRETATLKCYPIPRHDTVYWYQQGPGQDPQFLISFYEKMQSDKGSIPDRFSAQQFSDYHSELNMSSLELGDSALYFCASSSLLGPGTGSDTQYFGPGTRLTVL.

The chain couples TRBV15 to TRBJ1-5; D perhaps matches TRBD1 (5 bases). CDR1 LNHNV and CDR2 YYDKDF come from the germline V gene (reference sequence). V was shortened by 4 bases and J by 6 bases, with 22 bases between the two germline ends. The CDR3 contains 17 residues. CDR3 DNA sequence: TGTGCCACCAGCACCTACCGGGACTCGGGCGTAGGTCAGCCCCAGCATTTT. This sequence encodes CATSTYRDSGVGQPQHF.

J is TRBJ1-2 and V is TRBV9; 8 bases are shared with TRBD1. V trimming: 4 bases; J trimming: 4 bases; junction bases outside the gene matches: 21. The germline CDR1 and CDR2 sequences are SGDLS and YYNGEE. The CDR3 covers 19 residues. CDR3: CASSSTSGTGTDNFYGYTF. In nucleotides, the CDR3 is TGTGCCAGCAGCTCAACATCCGGGACAGGAACCGATAATTTCTATGGCTACACCTTC. Full variable domain (remainder filled in from reference TRBV9 and TRBJ1-2): DSGVTQTPKHLITATGQRVTLRCSPRSGDLSVYWYQQSLDQGLQFLIQYYNGEERAKGNILERFSAQQFPDLHSELNLSSLELGDSALYFCASSSTSGTGTDNFYGYTFGSGTRLTVV.

This clonotype was detected ten times or more. V usage is TRBV3-1 and J usage is TRBJ2-5; D is unclear. Trimming removed 2 bases at V and 1 base at J, with 11 bases between. The CDR3 loop spans 15 amino acids. CDR1 is LGHDT, CDR2 YNNKEL, per germline (reference sequence). DNA for the CDR3: TGTGCCAGCAGCCAACTGTGGAAGACCCAAGAGACCCAGTACTTC. It is translated as CASSQLWKTQETQYF.